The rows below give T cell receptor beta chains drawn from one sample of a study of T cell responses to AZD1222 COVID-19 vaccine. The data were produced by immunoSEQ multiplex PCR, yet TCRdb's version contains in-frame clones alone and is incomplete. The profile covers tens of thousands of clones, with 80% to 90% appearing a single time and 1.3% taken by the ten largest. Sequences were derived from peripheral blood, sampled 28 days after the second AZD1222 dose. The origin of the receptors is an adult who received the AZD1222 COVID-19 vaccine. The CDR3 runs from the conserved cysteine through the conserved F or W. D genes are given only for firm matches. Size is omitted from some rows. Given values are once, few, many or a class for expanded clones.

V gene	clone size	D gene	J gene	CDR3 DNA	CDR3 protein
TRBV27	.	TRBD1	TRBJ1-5	TGTGCCAGCAGCCCGACAGGGAGGGATCAGCCCCAGCATTTT	CASSPTGRDQPQHF
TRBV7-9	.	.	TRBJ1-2	TGTGCCAGCAGCTTATCGGAGTATGAAGGCTACACCTTC	CASSLSEYEGYTF
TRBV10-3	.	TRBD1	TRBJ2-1	TGTGCCATCAGTGAGTCGGGACAGGGGATTCGGGAGCAGTTCTTC	CAISESGQGIREQFF
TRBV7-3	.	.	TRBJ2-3	TGTGCCAGCAGCTTAAGGGCGGGGCACAGCACAGATACGCAGTATTTT	CASSLRAGHSTDTQYF
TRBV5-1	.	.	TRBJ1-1	TGCGCCAGCAGCTTGGAGGCAGTCCCGAACACTGAAGCTTTCTTT	CASSLEAVPNTEAFF
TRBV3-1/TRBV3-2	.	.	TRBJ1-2	TGTGCCAGCAGCCAGTTGGAGGGCGTCTATGGCTACACCTTC	CASSQLEGVYGYTF
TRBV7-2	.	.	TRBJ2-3	TGTGCCAGCAGCTCCCCGGGCACAGATACGCAGTATTTT	CASSSPGTDTQYF
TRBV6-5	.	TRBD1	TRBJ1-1	TGTGCCAGCAGTCCCCGGGACAGGGGCAACACTGAAGCTTTCTTT	CASSPRDRGNTEAFF
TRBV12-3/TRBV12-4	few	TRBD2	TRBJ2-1	TGTGCCGGATCTAGCGGGAGGGCCAATGAGCAGTTCTTC	CAGSSGRANEQFF
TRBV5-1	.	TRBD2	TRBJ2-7	TGCGCCAGCGCCAATCCTCCAGCGGGAGTCTACGAGCAGTACTTC	CASANPPAGVYEQYF
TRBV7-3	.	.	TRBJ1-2	TGTGCCAGCAGCTTAAGCGGCACCTATAATGGCTACACCTTC	CASSLSGTYNGYTF
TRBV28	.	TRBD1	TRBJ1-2	TGTGCCAGCACCGTCGGGACAGGCATCTATGGCTACACCTTC	CASTVGTGIYGYTF
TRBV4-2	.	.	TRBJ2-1	TGTGCCAGCAGCCAAGTTGTAGCGAGCTCCTACAATGAGCAGTTCTTC	CASSQVVASSYNEQFF
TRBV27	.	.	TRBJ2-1	TGTGCCAGCACCCAAGGGACACTGCCCTACAATGAGCAGTTCTTC	CASTQGTLPYNEQFF
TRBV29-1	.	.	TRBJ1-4	TGCAGCGTTAGTCAGGGAAATGAAAAACTGTTTTTT	CSVSQGNEKLFF
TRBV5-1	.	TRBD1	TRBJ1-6	TGCGCCAGCAGCCGAAGGACAGGGGAGAATTCACCCCTCCACTTT	CASSRRTGENSPLHF
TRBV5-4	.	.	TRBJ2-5	TGTGCCAGCAGCCTGGACCTACGGGACGCCCAAGAGACCCAGTACTTC	CASSLDLRDAQETQYF
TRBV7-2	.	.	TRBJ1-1	TGTGCCAGCAGCTTAGGCCAACAGAGGAGGGCTTTCTTT	CASSLGQQRRAFF
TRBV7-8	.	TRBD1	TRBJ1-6	TGTGCCAGCAGCCCGACAGGGGTAGCACCCCTCCACTTT	CASSPTGVAPLHF
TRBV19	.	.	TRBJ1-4	TGTGCCAGTAGTACCACTACGGGAACTAATGAAAAACTGTTTTTT	CASSTTTGTNEKLFF
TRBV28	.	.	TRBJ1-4	TGTGCCAGCAGTTTTGTGGGAAGGGTTGAGGAAAAACTGTTTTTT	CASSFVGRVEEKLFF
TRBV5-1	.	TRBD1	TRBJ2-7	TGCGCCAGCAGCGAAGGGGACAGATCCTACGAGCAGTACTTC	CASSEGDRSYEQYF
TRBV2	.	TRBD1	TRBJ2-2	TGTGCCAGCAAGACGGGACAGGCTGGCACCGGGGAGCTGTTTTTT	CASKTGQAGTGELFF
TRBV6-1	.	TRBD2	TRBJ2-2	TGTGCCAGCAGTGGGACTAGCGGGATCTCCACCGGGGAGCTGTTTTTT	CASSGTSGISTGELFF
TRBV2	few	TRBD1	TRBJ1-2	TGTGCCAGCATTAGGGACAGGCATTCCCTTCTTGGCTACACCTTC	CASIRDRHSLLGYTF
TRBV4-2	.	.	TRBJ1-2	TGTGCCAGCAGCTTTCCACTGAGCCAGGCCGAGGGGTATGGCTACACCTTC	CASSFPLSQAEGYGYTF
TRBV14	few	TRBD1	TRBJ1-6	TGTGCCAGCAGCCCCAGACAGGGAAGGGATTCACCCCTCCACTTT	CASSPRQGRDSPLHF
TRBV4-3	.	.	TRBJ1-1	TGCGCCAGCAGCCAAGATCAGAAGGGATCGGGTGAAGCTTTCTTT	CASSQDQKGSGEAFF
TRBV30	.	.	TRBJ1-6	TGTGCCTGGAGTCCTATCGGGACGGGATTCGCCCTCCACTTT	CAWSPIGTGFALHF
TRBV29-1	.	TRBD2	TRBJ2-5	TGCAGCGTTGGGTCCGCTAGCGGGAGGGGGGAGACCCAGTACTTC	CSVGSASGRGETQYF
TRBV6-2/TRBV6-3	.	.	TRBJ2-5	TGTGCCAGCAGTTCGTTGCCTAACCAAGAGACCCAGTACTTC	CASSSLPNQETQYF
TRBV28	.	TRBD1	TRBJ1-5	TGTGCCAGCAGTTCAGGGGGCCCTAGCAATCAGCCCCAGCATTTT	CASSSGGPSNQPQHF
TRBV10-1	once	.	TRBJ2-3	TGCGCCAGCGGCCAGTCACCCGAAACAGATACGCAGTATTTT	CASGQSPETDTQYF